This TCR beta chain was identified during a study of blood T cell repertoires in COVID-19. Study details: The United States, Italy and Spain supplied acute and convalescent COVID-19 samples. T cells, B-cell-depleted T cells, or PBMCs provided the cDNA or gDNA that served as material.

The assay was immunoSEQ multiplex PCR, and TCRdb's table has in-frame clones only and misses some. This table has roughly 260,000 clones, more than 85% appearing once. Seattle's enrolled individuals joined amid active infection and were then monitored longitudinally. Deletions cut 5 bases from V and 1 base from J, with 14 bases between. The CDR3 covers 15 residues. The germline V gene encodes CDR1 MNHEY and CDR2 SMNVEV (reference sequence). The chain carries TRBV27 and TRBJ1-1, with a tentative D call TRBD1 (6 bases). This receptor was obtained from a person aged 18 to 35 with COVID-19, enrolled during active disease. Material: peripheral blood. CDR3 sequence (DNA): TGTGCCAGCAGTAACGGACAGCCTAGGAACACTGAAGCTTTCTTT. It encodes CASSNGQPRNTEAFF.